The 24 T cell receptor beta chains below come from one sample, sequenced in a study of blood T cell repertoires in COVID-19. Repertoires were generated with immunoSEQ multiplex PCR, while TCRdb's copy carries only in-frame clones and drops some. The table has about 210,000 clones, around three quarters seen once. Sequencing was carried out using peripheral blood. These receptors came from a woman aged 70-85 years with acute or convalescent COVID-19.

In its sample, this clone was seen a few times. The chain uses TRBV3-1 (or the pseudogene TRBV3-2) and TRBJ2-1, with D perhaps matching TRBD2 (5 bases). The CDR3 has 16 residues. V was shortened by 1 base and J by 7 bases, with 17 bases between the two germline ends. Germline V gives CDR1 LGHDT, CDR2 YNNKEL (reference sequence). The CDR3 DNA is TGTGCCAGCAGCCAAGTTTCAAGTGCGGGCTGGAATGAGCAGTTCTTC. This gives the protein CASSQVSSAGWNEQFF.

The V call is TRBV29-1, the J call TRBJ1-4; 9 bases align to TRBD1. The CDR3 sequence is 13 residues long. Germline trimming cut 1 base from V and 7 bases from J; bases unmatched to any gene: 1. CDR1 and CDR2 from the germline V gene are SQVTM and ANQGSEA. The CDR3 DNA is TGCAGCGTTGAAGTGGACAGGGGTGAAAAACTGTTTTTT. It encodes CSVEVDRGEKLFF.

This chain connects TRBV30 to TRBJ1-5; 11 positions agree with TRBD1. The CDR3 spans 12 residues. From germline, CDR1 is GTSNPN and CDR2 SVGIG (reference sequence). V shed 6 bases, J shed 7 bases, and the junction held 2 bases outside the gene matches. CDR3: CACGQGAQPQHF. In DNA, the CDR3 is TGTGCCTGCGGACAGGGGGCGCAGCCCCAGCATTTT.

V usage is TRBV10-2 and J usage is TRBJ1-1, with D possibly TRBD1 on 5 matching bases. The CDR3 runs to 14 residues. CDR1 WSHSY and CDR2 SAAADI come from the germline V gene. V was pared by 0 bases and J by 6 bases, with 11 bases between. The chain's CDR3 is CASSESNVRAEAFF. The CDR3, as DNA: TGCGCCAGCAGTGAGTCGAATGTCAGGGCTGAAGCTTTCTTT.

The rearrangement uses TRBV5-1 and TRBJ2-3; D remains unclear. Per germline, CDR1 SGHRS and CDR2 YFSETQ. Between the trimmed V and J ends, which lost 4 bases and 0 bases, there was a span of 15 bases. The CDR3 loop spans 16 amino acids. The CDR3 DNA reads TGCGCCAGCAGCCCGTTGACGCCGGGTAGCACAGATACGCAGTATTTT. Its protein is CASSPLTPGSTDTQYF.

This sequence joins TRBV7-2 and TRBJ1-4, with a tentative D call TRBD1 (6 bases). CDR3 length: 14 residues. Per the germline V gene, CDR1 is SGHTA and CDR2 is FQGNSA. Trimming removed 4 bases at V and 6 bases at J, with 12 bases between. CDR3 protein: CASSSKGGDEKLFF. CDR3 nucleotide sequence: TGTGCCAGCAGCTCAAAGGGGGGGGATGAAAAACTGTTTTTT.

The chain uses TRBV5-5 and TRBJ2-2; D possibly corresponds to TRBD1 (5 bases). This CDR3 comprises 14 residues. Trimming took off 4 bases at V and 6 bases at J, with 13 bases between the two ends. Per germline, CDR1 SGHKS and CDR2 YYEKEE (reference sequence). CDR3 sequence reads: CASSTHSTAGELFF. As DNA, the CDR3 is TGTGCCAGCAGCACACATTCGACAGCCGGGGAGCTGTTTTTT.

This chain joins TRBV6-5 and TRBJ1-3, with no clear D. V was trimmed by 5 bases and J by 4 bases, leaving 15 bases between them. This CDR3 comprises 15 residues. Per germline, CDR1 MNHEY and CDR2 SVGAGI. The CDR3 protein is CASSLEPGGGNTIYF. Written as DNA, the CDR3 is TGTGCCAGCAGTCTTGAGCCCGGAGGAGGAAACACCATATATTTT.

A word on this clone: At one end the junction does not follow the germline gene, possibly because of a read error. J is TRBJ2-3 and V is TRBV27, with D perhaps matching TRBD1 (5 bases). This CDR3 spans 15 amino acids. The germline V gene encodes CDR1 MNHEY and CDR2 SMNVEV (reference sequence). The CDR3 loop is CASSLIGQGTNTQYF. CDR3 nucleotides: TGTGCCAGCAGTTTAATTGGGCAGGGCACAAATACGCAGTATTTT.

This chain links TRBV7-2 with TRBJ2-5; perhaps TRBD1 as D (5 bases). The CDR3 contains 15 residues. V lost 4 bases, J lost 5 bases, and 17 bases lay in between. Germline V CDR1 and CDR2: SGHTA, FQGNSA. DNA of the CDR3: TGTGCCAGCAGCTCCTTGTCGTGGGGCCGGGAGACCCAGTACTTC. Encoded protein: CASSSLSWGRETQYF.

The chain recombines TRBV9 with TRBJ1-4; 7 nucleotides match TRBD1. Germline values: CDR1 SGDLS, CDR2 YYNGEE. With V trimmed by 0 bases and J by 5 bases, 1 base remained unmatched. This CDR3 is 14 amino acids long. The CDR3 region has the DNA TGTGCCAGCAGCGTAGCCAGGGGGAATGAAAAACTGTTTTTT. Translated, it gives CASSVARGNEKLFF.

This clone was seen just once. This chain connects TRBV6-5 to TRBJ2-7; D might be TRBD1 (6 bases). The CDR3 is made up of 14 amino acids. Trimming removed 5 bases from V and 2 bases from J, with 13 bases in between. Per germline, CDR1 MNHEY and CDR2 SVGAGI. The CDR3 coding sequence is TGTGCCAGCAGTAGGACAGTAAAGACCTACGAGCAGTACGTC. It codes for CASSRTVKTYEQYV.

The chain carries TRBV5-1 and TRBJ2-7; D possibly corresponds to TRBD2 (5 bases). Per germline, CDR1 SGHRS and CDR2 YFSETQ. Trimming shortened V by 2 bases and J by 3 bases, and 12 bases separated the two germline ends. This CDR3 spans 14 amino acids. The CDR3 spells CASSLVPGNYEQYF. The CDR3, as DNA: TGCGCCAGCAGCTTAGTTCCCGGGAACTACGAGCAGTACTTC.

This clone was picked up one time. This CDR3 is CATSSNPGSNSPLHF. DNA for the CDR3: TGTGCCACCAGCAGCAATCCGGGTTCTAATTCACCCCTCCACTTT. The chain has TRBV15 and TRBJ1-6, with no clear D. Germline V CDR1 and CDR2: LNHNV, YYDKDF (reference sequence). The CDR3 runs to 15 residues. Trimming removed 3 bases at V and 6 bases at J, with 12 bases between.

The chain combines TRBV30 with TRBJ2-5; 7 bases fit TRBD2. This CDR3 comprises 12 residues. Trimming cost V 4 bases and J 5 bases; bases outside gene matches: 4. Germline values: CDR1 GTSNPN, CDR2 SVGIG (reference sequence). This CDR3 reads CAWTAGEETQYF. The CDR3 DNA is TGTGCCTGGACGGCGGGGGAGGAGACCCAGTACTTC.

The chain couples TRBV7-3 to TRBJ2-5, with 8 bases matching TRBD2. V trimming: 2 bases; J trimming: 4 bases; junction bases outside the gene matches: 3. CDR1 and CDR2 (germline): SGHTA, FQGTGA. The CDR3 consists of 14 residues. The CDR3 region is CASSLLSGGETQYF. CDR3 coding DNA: TGTGCCAGCAGCTTATTAAGCGGGGGAGAGACCCAGTACTTC.

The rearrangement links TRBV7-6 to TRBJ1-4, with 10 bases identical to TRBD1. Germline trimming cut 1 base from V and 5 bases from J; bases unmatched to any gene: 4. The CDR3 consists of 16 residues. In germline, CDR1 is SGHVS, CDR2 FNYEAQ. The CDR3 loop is CASSLGGTGANEKLFF. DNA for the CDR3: TGTGCCAGCAGCTTAGGGGGGACAGGGGCAAATGAAAAACTGTTTTTT.

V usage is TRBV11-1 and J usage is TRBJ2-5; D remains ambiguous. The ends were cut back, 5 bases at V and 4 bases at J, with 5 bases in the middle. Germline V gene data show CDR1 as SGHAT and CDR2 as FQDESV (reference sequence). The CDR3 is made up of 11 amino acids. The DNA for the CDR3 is TGTGCCAGCAGCGAGAGAGAGACCCAGTACTTC. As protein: CASSERETQYF.

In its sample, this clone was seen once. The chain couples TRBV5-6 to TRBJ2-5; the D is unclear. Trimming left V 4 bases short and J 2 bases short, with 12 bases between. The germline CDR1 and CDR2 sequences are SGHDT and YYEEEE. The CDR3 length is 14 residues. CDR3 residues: CASSALQTQETQYF. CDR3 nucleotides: TGTGCCAGCAGCGCCTTACAGACGCAAGAGACCCAGTACTTC.

As DNA, the CDR3 is TGTGCCAGCAGTCCGGACAGATACTATGGCTACACCTTC. It encodes CASSPDRYYGYTF. The chain couples TRBV12-3 or TRBV12-4 to TRBJ1-2; a weak D match, TRBD1 (6 bases). The CDR3 runs 13 residues. Between the trimmed V and J ends, which lost 5 bases and 3 bases, there was a span of 10 bases.

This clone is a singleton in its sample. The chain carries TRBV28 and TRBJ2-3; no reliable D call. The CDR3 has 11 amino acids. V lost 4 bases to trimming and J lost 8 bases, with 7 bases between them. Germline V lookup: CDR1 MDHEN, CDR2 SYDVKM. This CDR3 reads CASSSSRTQYF. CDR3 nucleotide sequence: TGTGCCAGCAGTTCGTCTCGTACGCAGTATTTT.

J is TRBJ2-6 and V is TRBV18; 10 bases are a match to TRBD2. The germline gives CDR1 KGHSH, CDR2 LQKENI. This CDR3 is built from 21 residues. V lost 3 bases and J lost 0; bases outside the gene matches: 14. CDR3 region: CASSPLVASGGGNSGANVLTF. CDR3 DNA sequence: TGTGCCAGCTCACCCCTCGTTGCTAGCGGGGGTGGAAACTCTGGGGCCAACGTCCTGACTTTC.

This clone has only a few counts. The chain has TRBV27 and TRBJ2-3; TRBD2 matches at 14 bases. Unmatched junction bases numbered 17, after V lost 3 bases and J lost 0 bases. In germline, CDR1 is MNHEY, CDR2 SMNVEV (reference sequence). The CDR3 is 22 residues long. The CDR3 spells CASSFFPRTSGGIVTSTDTQYF. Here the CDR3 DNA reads TGTGCCAGCAGTTTCTTCCCGCGGACTAGCGGGGGGATAGTTACTAGCACAGATACGCAGTATTTT.

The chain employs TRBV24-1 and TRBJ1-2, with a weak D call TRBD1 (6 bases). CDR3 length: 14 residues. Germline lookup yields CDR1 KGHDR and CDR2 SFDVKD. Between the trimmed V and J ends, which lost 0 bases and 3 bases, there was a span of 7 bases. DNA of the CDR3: TGTGCCACCAGTGATTTGGCAGGGGACTATGGCTACACCTTC. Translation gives CATSDLAGDYGYTF.